This TCR beta chain was found in a study of T-cell memory formation after mild COVID-19. In the study overall: TCR clustering was largely donor specific. General observations from the study: Researchers report contracting CD4+ clones mostly in CM and EM, with CD8+ clones in EMRA. Whereas later expanders leaned CD4+, clones contracting day 15 to 85 showed a balanced CD4/CD8 makeup. Some responding clones appeared in pre-infection memory, suggesting cross-reactive memory joined.

A single record per CDR3 protein comes from TCRdb applying MiXCR to the 5' RACE reads. The sample lists 400,000 to 500,000 distinct CDR3 sequences; 15% to 25% were seen once. The CDR3 is 14 residues long. Germline CDR1 and CDR2: MGHRA and YSYEKL. V lost 1 base, J lost 3 bases, and 9 bases lay in between. Comments on this clonotype: What it binds is unknown.

The genes are TRBV4-1 and TRBJ2-5, with D possibly TRBD2 on 6 matching bases. Sequenced input: PBMCs or a T cell subset sorted from them (not recorded which). The sequence derives from an adult woman who had mild COVID-19 (a few samples of this study predate the infection). Cell type and time point are not known. CDR3 in amino acids: CASSQGIAEETQYF. Here the CDR3 DNA reads TGCGCCAGCAGCCAAGGTATAGCGGAAGAGACCCAGTACTTC.